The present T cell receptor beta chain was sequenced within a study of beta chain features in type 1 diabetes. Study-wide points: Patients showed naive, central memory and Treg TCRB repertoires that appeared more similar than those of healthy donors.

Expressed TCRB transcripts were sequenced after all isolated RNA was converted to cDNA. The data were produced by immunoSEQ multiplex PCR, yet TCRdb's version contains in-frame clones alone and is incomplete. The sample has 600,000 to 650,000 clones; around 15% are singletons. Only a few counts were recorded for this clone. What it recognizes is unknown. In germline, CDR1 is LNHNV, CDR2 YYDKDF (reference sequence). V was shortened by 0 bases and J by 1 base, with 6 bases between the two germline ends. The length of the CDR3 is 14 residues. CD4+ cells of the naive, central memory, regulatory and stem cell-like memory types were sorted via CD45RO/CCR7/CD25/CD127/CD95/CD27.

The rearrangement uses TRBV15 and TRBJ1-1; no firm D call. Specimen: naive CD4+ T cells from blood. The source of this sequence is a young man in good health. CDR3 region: CATSRDSGNTEAFF. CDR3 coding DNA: TGTGCCACCAGCAGAGATTCAGGGAACACTGAAGCTTTCTTT.